This entry concerns a single T cell receptor (beta chain). Its antigen is not known. This entry belongs to a study of shared clonotypes between healthy human individuals. Whole-study findings and limits: Large sequencing depth failed to make sorted-subset sequencing complete, rarefaction showed. Unshared clonotypes carried lower generation probabilities than those common to all four donors.

Using immunoSEQ multiplex PCR, the repertoire was profiled, and TCRdb retains in-frame clones only, with some absent. The sample holds about 2.3 million clones, just over 90% seen once. The CDR3 is 18 residues long. V trimming: 0 bases; J trimming: 7 bases; junction bases outside the gene matches: 13. The germline V gene has CDR1 SGDLS and CDR2 YYNGEE. The chain is built from TRBV9 and TRBJ2-1; 10 nucleotides line up with TRBD2. Material: naive CD4+ T cells from PBMCs. Subset of the sample: CD45RA+ positively selected. This clonotype originated in a man aged 18 to 35 in good health. Some clones in this sample may be carry-over from other donors' samples. The CDR3 here is CASSVASVASGSGNEQFF. CDR3 DNA: TGTGCCAGCAGCGTAGCGTCAGTTGCTAGCGGGAGTGGAAATGAGCAGTTCTTC.